This T cell receptor beta chain was documented in a study of blood T cell repertoires in COVID-19. Produced via immunoSEQ multiplex PCR; TCRdb's table is partial and in-frame only. Among more than 130,000 clones listed, roughly 90% were seen once. This CDR3 contains 15 residues. Germline loops: CDR1 MNHEY, CDR2 SMNVEV (reference sequence). Unmatched junction bases numbered 4, after V lost 5 bases and J lost 0 bases. V usage is TRBV27 and J usage is TRBJ2-3, with 8 nucleotides matching TRBD1. This clonotype was sampled from a man over 45 with active or convalescent COVID-19. The sample consisted of peripheral blood. Written as DNA, the CDR3 is TGTGCCAGCAGTCGGACAGGGCGAAGCACAGATACGCAGTATTTT. It encodes CASSRTGRSTDTQYF.